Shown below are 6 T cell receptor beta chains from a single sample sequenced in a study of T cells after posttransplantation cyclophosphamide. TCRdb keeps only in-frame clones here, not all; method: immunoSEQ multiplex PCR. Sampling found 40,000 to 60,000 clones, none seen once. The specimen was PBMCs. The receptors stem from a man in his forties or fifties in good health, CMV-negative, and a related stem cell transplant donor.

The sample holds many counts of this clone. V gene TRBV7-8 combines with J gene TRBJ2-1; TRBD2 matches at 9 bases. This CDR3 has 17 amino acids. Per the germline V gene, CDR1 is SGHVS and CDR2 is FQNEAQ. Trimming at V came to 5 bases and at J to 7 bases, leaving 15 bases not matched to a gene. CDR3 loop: CASSPYTGSGRRNEQFF. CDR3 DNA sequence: TGTGCCAGCAGCCCCTACACCGGGAGCGGGAGGAGAAATGAGCAGTTCTTC. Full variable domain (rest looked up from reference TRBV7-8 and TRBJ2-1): GAGVSQSPRYKVAKRGQDVALRCDPISGHVSLFWYQQALGQGPEFLTYFQNEAQLDKSGLPSDRFFAERPEGSVSTLKIQRTQQEDSAVYLCASSPYTGSGRRNEQFFGPGTRLTVL.

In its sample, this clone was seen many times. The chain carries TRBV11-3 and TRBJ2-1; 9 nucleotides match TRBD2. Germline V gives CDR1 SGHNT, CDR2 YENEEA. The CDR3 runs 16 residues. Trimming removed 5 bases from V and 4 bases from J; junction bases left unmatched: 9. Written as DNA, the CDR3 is TGTGCCAGCAGCCCATACCGACTAGCGGATTACAATGAGCAGTTCTTC. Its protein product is CASSPYRLADYNEQFF.

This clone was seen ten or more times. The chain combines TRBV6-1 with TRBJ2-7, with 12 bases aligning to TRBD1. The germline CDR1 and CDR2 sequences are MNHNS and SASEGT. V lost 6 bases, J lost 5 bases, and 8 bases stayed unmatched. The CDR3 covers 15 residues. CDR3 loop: CASRDSGTGGDEQYF. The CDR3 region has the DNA TGTGCCAGCAGAGACTCCGGGACAGGGGGCGACGAGCAGTACTTC.

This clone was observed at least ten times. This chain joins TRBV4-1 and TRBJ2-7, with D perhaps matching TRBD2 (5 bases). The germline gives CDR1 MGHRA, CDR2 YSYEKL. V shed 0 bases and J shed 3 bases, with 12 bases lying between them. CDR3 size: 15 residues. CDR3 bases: TGCGCCAGCAGCCAAGAGAGGACTGATTTCTACGAGCAGTACTTC. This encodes CASSQERTDFYEQYF.

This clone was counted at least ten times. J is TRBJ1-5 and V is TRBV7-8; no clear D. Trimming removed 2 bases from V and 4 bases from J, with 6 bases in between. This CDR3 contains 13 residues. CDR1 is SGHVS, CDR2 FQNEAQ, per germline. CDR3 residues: CASSLQANQPQHF. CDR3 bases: TGTGCCAGCAGCTTACAGGCGAATCAGCCCCAGCATTTT.

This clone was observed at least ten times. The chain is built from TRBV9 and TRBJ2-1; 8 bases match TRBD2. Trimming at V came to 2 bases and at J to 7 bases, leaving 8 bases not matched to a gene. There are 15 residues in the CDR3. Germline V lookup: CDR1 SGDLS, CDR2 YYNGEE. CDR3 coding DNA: TGTGCCAGCAGCGTCGGGGGGGGACTAGTGAATGAGCAGTTCTTC. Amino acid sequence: CASSVGGGLVNEQFF.